This T cell receptor (beta chain) was sequenced in a study of blood T cells in healthy people across ages. Caucasian individuals from Russia who were healthy and aged 6 to 90 acted as donors. RNA extraction gave at least 5 micrograms of total RNA per sample. About this clonotype: The antigen is undetermined.

General observations from the study: There was no known CMV status for donors, so expanded clonotype changes were possibly confounded.

Germline CDR1 and CDR2: SGHTA and FQGNSA. The CDR3 is made up of 15 amino acids. V lost 4 bases, J lost 2 bases, and 14 bases lay in between. It was with a sample-barcoded 5' primer and a J-beta primer mix that a second PCR of roughly 7 to 12 cycles was run. A single record per CDR3 protein comes from TCRdb applying MiXCR to the 5' RACE reads. The sample lists 700,000 to 1,000,000 distinct CDR3 sequences; around 42% were seen once. The genes are TRBV7-2 and TRBJ1-1; D possibly corresponds to TRBD1 (5 bases). The sample was blood. The TCR was taken from a man in his 60s in good health. The CDR3 sequence is CASSYHTGLNTEAFF. The CDR3 DNA sequence: TGTGCCAGCAGCTACCACACGGGGCTAAACACTGAAGCTTTCTTT. The full variable domain, its missing parts supplied by reference TRBV7-2 and TRBJ1-1, is GAGVSQSPSNKVTEKGKDVELRCDPISGHTALYWYRQSLGQGLEFLIYFQGNSAPDKSGLPSDRFSAERTGGSVSTLTIQRTQQEDSAVYLCASSYHTGLNTEAFFGQGTRLTVV.